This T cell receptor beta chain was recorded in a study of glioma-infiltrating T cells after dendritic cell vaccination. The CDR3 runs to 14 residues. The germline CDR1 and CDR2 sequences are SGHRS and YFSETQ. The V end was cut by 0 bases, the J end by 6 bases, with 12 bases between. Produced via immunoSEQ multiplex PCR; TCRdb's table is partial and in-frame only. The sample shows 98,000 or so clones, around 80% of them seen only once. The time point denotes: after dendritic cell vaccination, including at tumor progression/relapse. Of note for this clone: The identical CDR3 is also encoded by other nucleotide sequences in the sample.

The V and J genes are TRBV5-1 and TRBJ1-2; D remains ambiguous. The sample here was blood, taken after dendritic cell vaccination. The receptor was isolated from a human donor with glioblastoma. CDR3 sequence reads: CASSLARETDGYTF. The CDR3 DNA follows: TGCGCCAGCAGCTTGGCCCGGGAGACGGATGGCTACACCTTC.